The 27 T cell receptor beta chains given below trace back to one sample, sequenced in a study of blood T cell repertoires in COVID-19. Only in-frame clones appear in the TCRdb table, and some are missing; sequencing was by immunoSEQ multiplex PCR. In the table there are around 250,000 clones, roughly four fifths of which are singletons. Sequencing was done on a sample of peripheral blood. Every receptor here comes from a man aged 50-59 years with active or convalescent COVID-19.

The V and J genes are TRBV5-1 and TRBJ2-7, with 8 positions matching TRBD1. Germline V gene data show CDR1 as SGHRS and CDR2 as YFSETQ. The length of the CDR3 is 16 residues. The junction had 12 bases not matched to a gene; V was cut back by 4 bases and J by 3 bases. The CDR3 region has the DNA TGCGCCAGCAGCCTGCGGACAGGGCAGAAAAACTACGAGCAGTACTTC. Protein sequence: CASSLRTGQKNYEQYF. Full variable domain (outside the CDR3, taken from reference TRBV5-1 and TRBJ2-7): KAGVTQTPRYLIKTRGQQVTLSCSPISGHRSVSWYQQTPGQGLQFLFEYFSETQRNKGNFPGRFSGRQFSNSRSEMNVSTLELGDSALYLCASSLRTGQKNYEQYFGPGTRLTVT.

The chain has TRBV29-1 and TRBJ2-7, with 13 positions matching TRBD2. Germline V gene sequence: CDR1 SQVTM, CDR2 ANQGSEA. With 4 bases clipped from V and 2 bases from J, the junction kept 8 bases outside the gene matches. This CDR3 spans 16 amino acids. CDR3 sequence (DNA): TGCAGCGTTGGGGGACTAGCGGGAAGTAGTGCCTACGAGCAGTACTTC. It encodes CSVGGLAGSSAYEQYF.

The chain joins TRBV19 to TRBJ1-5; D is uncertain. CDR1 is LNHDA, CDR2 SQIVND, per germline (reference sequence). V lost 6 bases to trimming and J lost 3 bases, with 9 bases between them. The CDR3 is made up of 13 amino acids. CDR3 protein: CASRRETNQPQHF. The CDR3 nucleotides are TGTGCCAGTAGAAGGGAGACCAATCAGCCCCAGCATTTT.

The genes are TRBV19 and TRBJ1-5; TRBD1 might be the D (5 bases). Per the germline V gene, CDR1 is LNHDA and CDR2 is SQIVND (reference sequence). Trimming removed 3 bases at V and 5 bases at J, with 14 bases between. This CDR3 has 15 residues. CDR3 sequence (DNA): TGTGCCAGTAGTATTTTCTCCCGGGGGGATCAGCCCCAGCATTTT. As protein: CASSIFSRGDQPQHF.

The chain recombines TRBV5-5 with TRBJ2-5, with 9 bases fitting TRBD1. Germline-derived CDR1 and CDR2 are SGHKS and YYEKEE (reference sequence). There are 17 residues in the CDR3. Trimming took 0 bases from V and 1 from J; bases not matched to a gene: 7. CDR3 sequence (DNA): TGTGCCAGCAGCTTGGACCCCCGGGACAGGGTCCAAGAGACCCAGTACTTC. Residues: CASSLDPRDRVQETQYF.

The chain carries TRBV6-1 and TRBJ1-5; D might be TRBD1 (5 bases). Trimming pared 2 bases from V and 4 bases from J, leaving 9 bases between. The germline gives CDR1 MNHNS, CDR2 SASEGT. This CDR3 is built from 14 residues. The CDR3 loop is CASSEQGGNQPQHF. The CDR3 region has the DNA TGTGCCAGCAGTGAACAGGGTGGGAATCAGCCCCAGCATTTT.

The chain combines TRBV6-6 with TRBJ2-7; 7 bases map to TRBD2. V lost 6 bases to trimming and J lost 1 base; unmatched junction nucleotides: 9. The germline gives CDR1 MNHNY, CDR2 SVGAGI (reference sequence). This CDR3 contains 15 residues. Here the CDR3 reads CASSIGRGESYEQYF. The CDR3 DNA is TGTGCCAGCAGCATCGGCCGGGGGGAGTCCTACGAGCAGTACTTC.

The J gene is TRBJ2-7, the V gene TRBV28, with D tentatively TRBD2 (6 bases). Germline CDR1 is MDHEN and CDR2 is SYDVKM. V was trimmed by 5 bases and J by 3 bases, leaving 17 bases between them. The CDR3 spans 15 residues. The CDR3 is CASSRGGTHGYEQYF. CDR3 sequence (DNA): TGTGCCAGCAGTCGCGGTGGGACTCACGGCTACGAGCAGTACTTC.

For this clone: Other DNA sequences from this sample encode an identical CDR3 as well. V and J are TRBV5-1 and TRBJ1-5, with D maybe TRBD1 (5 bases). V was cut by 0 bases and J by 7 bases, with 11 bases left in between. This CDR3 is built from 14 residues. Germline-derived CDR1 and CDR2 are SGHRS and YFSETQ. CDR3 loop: CASSLGQGSQPQHF. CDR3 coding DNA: TGCGCCAGCAGCTTGGGGCAGGGAAGCCAGCCCCAGCATTTT. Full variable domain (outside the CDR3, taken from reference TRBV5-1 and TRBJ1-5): KAGVTQTPRYLIKTRGQQVTLSCSPISGHRSVSWYQQTPGQGLQFLFEYFSETQRNKGNFPGRFSGRQFSNSRSEMNVSTLELGDSALYLCASSLGQGSQPQHFGDGTRLSIL.

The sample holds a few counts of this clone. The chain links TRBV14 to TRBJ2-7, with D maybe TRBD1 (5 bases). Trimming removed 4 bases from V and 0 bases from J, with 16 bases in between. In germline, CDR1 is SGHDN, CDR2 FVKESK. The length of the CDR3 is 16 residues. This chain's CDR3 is CASSPLRRTSSYEQYF. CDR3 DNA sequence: TGTGCCAGCAGCCCCCTAAGGCGGACATCCTCCTACGAGCAGTACTTC.

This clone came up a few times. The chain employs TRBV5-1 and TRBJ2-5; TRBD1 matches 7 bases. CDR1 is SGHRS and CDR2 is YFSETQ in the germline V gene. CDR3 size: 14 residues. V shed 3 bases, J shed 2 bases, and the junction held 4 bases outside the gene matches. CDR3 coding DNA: TGCGCCAGCAGCTCGGGACAGCAACAAGAGACCCAGTACTTC. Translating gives CASSSGQQQETQYF.

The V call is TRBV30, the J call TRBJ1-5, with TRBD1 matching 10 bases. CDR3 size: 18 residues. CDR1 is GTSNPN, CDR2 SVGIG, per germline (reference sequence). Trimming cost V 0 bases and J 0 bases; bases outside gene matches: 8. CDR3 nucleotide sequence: TGTGCCTGGAGTGTAACGGGACAGGGGATATATAGCAATCAGCCCCAGCATTTT. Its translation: CAWSVTGQGIYSNQPQHF.

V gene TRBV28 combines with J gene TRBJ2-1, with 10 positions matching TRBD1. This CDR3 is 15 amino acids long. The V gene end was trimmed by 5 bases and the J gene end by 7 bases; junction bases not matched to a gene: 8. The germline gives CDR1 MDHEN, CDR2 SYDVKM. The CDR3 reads CASSLTGTGVNEQFF. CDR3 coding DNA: TGTGCCAGCAGTCTAACCGGGACAGGGGTTAATGAGCAGTTCTTC. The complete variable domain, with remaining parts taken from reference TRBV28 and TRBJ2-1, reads DVKVTQSSRYLVKRTGEKVFLECVQDMDHENMFWYRQDPGLGLRLIYFSYDVKMKEKGDIPEGYSVSREKKERFSLILESASTNQTSMYLCASSLTGTGVNEQFFGPGTRLTVL.

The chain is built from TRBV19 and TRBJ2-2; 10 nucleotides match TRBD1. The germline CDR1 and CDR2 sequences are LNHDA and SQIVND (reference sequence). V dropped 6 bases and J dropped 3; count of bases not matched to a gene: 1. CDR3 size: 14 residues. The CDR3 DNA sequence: TGTGCCAGTAGGGACAGGGGGGACACCGGGGAGCTGTTTTTT. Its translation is CASRDRGDTGELFF.

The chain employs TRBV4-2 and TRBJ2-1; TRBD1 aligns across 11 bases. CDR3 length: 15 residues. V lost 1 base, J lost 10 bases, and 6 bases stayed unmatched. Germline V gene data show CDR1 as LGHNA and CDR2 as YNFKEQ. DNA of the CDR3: TGTGCCAGCAGCCAAGTCGGACAGGGGGCTGTAGAGCAGTTCTTC. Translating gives CASSQVGQGAVEQFF.

DNA of the CDR3: TGCGCCAGCACCCGGACAGGGACGCGGGAGCAGTACTTC. Encoded protein: CASTRTGTREQYF. The J gene is TRBJ2-7, the V gene TRBV5-1; TRBD1 agrees at 8 bases. The V segment lost 6 bases and the J segment 7 bases; nucleotides outside the gene matches: 9. This CDR3 has 13 amino acids. From germline, CDR1 is SGHRS and CDR2 YFSETQ.

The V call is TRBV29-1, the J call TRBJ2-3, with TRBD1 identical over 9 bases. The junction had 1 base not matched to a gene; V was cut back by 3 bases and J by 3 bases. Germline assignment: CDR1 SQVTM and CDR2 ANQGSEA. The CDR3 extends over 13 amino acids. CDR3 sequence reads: CSVEDRGTDTQYF. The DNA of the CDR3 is TGCAGCGTTGAGGACAGGGGAACAGATACGCAGTATTTT.

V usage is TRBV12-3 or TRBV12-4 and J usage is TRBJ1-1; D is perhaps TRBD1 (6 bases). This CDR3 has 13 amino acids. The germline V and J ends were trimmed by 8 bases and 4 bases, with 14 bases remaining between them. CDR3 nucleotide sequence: TGTGCCAGCTTTACAGGGAAGAGCACTGAAGCTTTCTTT. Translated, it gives CASFTGKSTEAFF.

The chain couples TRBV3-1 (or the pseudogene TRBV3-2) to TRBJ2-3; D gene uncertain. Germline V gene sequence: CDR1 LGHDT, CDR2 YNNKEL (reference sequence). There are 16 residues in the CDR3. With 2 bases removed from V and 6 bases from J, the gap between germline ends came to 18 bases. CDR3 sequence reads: CASSQLGRPFPDTQYF. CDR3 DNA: TGTGCCAGCAGCCAATTGGGCCGGCCCTTCCCGGATACGCAGTATTTT.

CDR3 in amino acids: CASSFRPGDEAFF. The CDR3 DNA follows: TGTGCCAGCAGTTTCCGGCCCGGGGATGAAGCTTTCTTT. This chain uses TRBV12-3 or TRBV12-4 with TRBJ1-1; D unclear. The CDR3 consists of 13 residues. V lost 3 bases and J lost 7, with 12 bases in between.

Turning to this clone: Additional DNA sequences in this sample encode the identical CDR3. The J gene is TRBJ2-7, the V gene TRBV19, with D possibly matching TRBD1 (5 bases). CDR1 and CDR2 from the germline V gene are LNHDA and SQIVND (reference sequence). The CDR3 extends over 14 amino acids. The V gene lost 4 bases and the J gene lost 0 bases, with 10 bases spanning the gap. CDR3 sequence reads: CASSTQGSSYEQYF. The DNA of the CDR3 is TGTGCCAGTAGTACCCAGGGAAGCTCCTACGAGCAGTACTTC.

CDR3 bases: TGTGCCATCAGAGACAGTGGGGGGAGCACAGATACGCAGTATTTT. Its protein is CAIRDSGGSTDTQYF. The rearrangement links TRBV10-3 to TRBJ2-3; weak D call: TRBD2 (6 bases). The CDR3 runs to 15 residues. Trimming removed 6 bases at V and 0 bases at J, with 13 bases between. The germline CDR1 and CDR2 sequences are ENHRY and SYGVKD.

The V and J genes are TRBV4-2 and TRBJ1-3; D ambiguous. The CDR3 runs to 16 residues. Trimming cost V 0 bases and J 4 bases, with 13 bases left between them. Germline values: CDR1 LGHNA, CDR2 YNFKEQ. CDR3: CASSQEAPGSGNTIYF. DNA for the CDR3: TGTGCCAGCAGCCAAGAGGCGCCAGGTTCGGGAAACACCATATATTTT.

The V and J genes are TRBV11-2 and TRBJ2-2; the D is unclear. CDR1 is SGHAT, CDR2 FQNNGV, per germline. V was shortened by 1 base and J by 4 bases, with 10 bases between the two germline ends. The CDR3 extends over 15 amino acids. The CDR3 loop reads CASSLVGPATGELFF. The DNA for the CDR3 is TGTGCCAGCAGCTTAGTTGGGCCGGCCACCGGGGAGCTGTTTTTT.

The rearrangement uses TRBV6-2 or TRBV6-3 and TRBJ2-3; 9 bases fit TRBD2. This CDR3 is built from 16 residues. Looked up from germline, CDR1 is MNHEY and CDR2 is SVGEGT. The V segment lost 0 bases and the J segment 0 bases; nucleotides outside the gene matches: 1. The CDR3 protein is CASSYSLAGSTDTQYF. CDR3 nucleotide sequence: TGTGCCAGCAGTTACTCACTAGCGGGTAGCACAGATACGCAGTATTTT.

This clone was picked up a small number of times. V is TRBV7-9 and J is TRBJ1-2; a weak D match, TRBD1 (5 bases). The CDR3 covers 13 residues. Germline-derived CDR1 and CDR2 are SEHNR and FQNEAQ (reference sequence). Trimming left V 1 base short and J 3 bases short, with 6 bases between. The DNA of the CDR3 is TGTGCCAGCAGCTTAGAGGGGTACTATGGCTACACCTTC. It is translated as CASSLEGYYGYTF.

This chain's CDR3 is CASSQGRVEEETQYF. In nucleotides, the CDR3 is TGTGCCAGCAGCCAAGGTCGGGTCGAAGAGGAGACCCAGTACTTC. The chain uses TRBV4-2 and TRBJ2-5; D is unclear. CDR3 length equals 15 residues. V lost 1 base and J 5 bases, leaving 14 bases between the germline ends. Germline values: CDR1 LGHNA, CDR2 YNFKEQ.